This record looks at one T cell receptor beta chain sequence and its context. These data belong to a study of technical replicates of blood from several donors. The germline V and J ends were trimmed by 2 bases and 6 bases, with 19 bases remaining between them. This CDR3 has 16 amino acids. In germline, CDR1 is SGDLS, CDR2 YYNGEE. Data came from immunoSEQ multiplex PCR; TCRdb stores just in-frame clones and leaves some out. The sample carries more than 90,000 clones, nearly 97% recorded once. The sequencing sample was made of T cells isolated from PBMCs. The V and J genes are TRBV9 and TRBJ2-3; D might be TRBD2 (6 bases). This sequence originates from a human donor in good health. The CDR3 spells CASSVDGTLGGDTQYF. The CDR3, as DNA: TGTGCCAGCAGCGTCGACGGGACCCTCGGAGGGGATACGCAGTATTTT.